Listed below are T cell receptor beta chains from one sample, sequenced in a study of blood T cell repertoires in COVID-19. Generated by immunoSEQ multiplex PCR, the TCRdb table keeps only in-frame clones and is missing some. The sample contains approximately 300,000 clones, roughly 88% of which appear only once. The sample comprised peripheral blood. These receptors were taken from a woman in her forties or fifties with acute or convalescent COVID-19. The CDR3 runs from the conserved cysteine through the conserved F or W. The order of the fields is V gene, D gene, clone size, J gene, CDR3 DNA, CDR3 protein. D genes are given only for firm matches. Size is stated for part of the rows, as once, few or many counts, or as a class when the clone is expanded.

>TRBV4-2|TRBD2|-|TRBJ2-7
TGTGCCAGCAGCCGCCCACTAGCGGGAGACTACGAGCAGTACTTC
CASSRPLAGDYEQYF
>TRBV7-9|TRBD1|-|TRBJ2-2
TGTGCCAGCAGCCCGGACAGGGGCGGCACCGGGGAGCTGTTTTTT
CASSPDRGGTGELFF
>TRBV12-2|-|-|TRBJ2-7
TGTGCAAGTCGCTTAGGGAGCGGTAATAGCGGGAGGGCCGCCGTCGACGAGCAGTACTTC
CASRLGSGNSGRAAVDEQYF
>TRBV7-3|-|-|TRBJ2-1
TGTGCCAGCAGCTTACTTACGGAGAGGCAGTTCTTC
CASSLLTERQFF
>TRBV30|TRBD2|-|TRBJ2-7
TGTGCCTGGAGCGAGGGAGCGGGAGACTATGAGCAGTACTTC
CAWSEGAGDYEQYF
>TRBV28|TRBD2|-|TRBJ2-1
TGTGCCAGCAGACCCATGACTAGCGGAAATGAGCAGTTCTTC
CASRPMTSGNEQFF
>TRBV7-2|TRBD1|-|TRBJ1-5
TGTGCCAGCAGCGTGACAGGGTCTGATCAGCCCCAGCATTTT
CASSVTGSDQPQHF
>TRBV6-5|-|-|TRBJ2-1
TGTGCCAGCATTAGTTTCGGGAGCTTAAATGAGCAGTTCTTC
CASISFGSLNEQFF
>TRBV6-6|-|-|TRBJ2-5
TGTGCCAGCAGTTACTTGAGCGGACAAGAGACCCAGTACTTC
CASSYLSGQETQYF
>TRBV28|-|-|TRBJ2-7
TGTGCCAGCAGCCCAGTTGGCGAGGGAGTGCAGTACTTC
CASSPVGEGVQYF
>TRBV7-2|TRBD1|-|TRBJ1-1
TGTGCCAGCAGCGGGACAGGTGGTGGTGAAGCTTTCTTT
CASSGTGGGEAFF
>TRBV6-5|-|-|TRBJ2-7
TGTGCCAGCAGTTCGACGGGTTCGGGTCCCTACGAGCAGTACTTC
CASSSTGSGPYEQYF
>TRBV6-5|-|-|TRBJ2-7
TGTGCCAGCAGGACCAGTGGGCAGGGGTCCTACGAGCAGTACTTC
CASRTSGQGSYEQYF
>TRBV6-1|-|-|TRBJ2-7
TGTGCCAGCAGTGAAGGGCTAGCGTTTTCCTACGAGCAGTACTTC
CASSEGLAFSYEQYF
>TRBV9|-|-|TRBJ2-1
TGTGCCAGCAGCGTAGATTGGGCCGTGAATGAGCAGTTCTTC
CASSVDWAVNEQFF
>TRBV7-3|TRBD2|-|TRBJ2-1
TGTGCCAGCAGCTTCGGACTAGCGGCTGGTGAGCAGTTCTTC
CASSFGLAAGEQFF
>TRBV5-1|-|-|TRBJ1-1
TGCGCCAGCAGCTTCATGACAGAAAACACTGAAGCTTTCTTT
CASSFMTENTEAFF
>TRBV5-1|-|few|TRBJ2-3
TGCGCCAGCAGCTTGGTAGGGGCTAGCGACGATACGCAGTATTTT
CASSLVGASDDTQYF
>TRBV30|-|-|TRBJ1-2
TGTGCCTGGGTGTCCCCGGCCAGGGTATTAGGGGGCTACACCTTC
CAWVSPARVLGGYTF
>TRBV24-1|TRBD1|once|TRBJ2-5
TGTGCCACCGCGATTGGGACAGGGAGTCAAGAGACCCAGTACTTC
CATAIGTGSQETQYF
>TRBV10-3|TRBD2|-|TRBJ2-1
TGTGCCATCAGTGTAGTGGGAGGGCCTGAGAATGAGCAGTTCTTC
CAISVVGGPENEQFF
>TRBV2|-|-|TRBJ1-3
TGTGCCAGCAGTGATCCTTACGTCAGAAGGCAGCGAGATTCTGGAAACACCATATATTTT
CASSDPYVRRQRDSGNTIYF
>TRBV4-3|TRBD2|once|TRBJ2-7
TGCGCCAGCAGCCAAGGCAGAGCGGGAGTCTACGAGCAGTACTTC
CASSQGRAGVYEQYF
>TRBV21-1|-|-|TRBJ2-7
TGTGCCAGCAGCCCATGGGACATGTACGAGCAGTACTTC
CASSPWDMYEQYF
>TRBV19|-|-|TRBJ1-2
TGTGCCAGTAGGAATAATCCGAACGGCGCGGGCTTTCGGGGCTACACCTTC
CASRNNPNGAGFRGYTF
>TRBV5-1|-|-|TRBJ2-5
TGCGCCAGCAGCTCGTTAGCGGACCAAGAGACCCAGTACTTC
CASSSLADQETQYF
>TRBV30|-|-|TRBJ1-6
TGTGCCTGGATGAGGGGGGGGCGGTCACCCCTCCACTTT
CAWMRGGRSPLHF
>TRBV7-2|-|-|TRBJ2-1
TGTGCCAGCAGCTTACCGGTGTACAATGAGCAGTTCTTC
CASSLPVYNEQFF
>TRBV18|-|-|TRBJ1-1
TGTGCCAGCTCACCAGGGAGTCCGTTTGAAGCTTTCTTT
CASSPGSPFEAFF
>TRBV9|-|-|TRBJ2-7
TGTGCCAGCAGCGTAGACCAGGGAAACGAGCAGTACTTC
CASSVDQGNEQYF
>TRBV7-9|-|-|TRBJ1-1
TGTGCCAGCAGCTCAGGAGACGGGGGCACTGAAGCTTTCTTT
CASSSGDGGTEAFF
>TRBV24-1|-|-|TRBJ1-1
TGTGCCACCAGTATACAGGGTTCCACTGAAGCTTTCTTT
CATSIQGSTEAFF
>TRBV7-2|-|-|TRBJ1-2
TGTGCCAGCAGCTTATATGGAGGGCGGGAGATTGGCTACACCTTC
CASSLYGGREIGYTF
>TRBV25-1|TRBD2|few|TRBJ2-3
TGTGCCAGCAGTGCGGGGGTTGAGGGAGGGCCCGTGAATACGCAGTATTTT
CASSAGVEGGPVNTQYF
>TRBV14|-|-|TRBJ2-3
TGTGCCAGCAGCCAAGAAACACATGATACGCAGTATTTT
CASSQETHDTQYF
>TRBV21-1|-|-|TRBJ2-7
TGTGCCAGCAGCTATTGGGTGGACAGGGGCCACGAGCAGTACTTC
CASSYWVDRGHEQYF
>TRBV2|TRBD2|-|TRBJ2-7
TGTGCCAGCCTGGCGACTAGCGGGAGGAACGAGCAGTACTTC
CASLATSGRNEQYF
>TRBV9|TRBD1|few|TRBJ1-5
TGTGCCAGCGGCCCGGGACAGGTGAATCAGCCCCAGCATTTT
CASGPGQVNQPQHF
>TRBV7-9|TRBD2|-|TRBJ2-1
TGTGCCAGCATTCCTCTCGGGACTAGCGACAATGAGCAGTTCTTC
CASIPLGTSDNEQFF
>TRBV30|-|-|TRBJ1-1
TGTGCCTGGAGTGTTTGGCAGGGACTTTTCGGGGACACTGAAGCTTTCTTT
CAWSVWQGLFGDTEAFF
>TRBV4-1|TRBD1|few|TRBJ1-5
TGCGCCAGCAGCCAAGTCCTCGGACAGGGAATGGTCACTAGCAATCAGCCCCAGCATTTT
CASSQVLGQGMVTSNQPQHF
>TRBV5-6|-|-|TRBJ1-1
TGTGCCAGCAGCTTTAGGGGTCTCTCGGACACTGAAGCTTTCTTT
CASSFRGLSDTEAFF
>TRBV27|TRBD2|-|TRBJ2-7
TGTGCCAGCAGTCCCCGACTAGCGGGAGGTACTATCTACGAGCAGTACTTC
CASSPRLAGGTIYEQYF
>TRBV21-1|-|-|TRBJ1-6
TGTGCCAGCAGCGAACGGAGGGAGAGCTCCTATAATTCACCCCTCCATTTT
CASSERRESSYNSPLHF
>TRBV27|TRBD2|-|TRBJ2-5
TGTGCCAGCAGTCCTAGGGGACTAGCGGGACGGTACCAAGAGACCCAGTACTTC
CASSPRGLAGRYQETQYF
>TRBV29-1|-|-|TRBJ1-4
TGCAGCGTTGGTGGGGGGACTAATGAAAAACTGTTTTTT
CSVGGGTNEKLFF
>TRBV19|TRBD1|-|TRBJ1-2
TGTGCCAGTAGTACCTCCGGGACAGGTGATGGCTACACCTTC
CASSTSGTGDGYTF
>TRBV6-5|TRBD1|few|TRBJ1-1
TGTGCCAGCAGACCCACAGGGACAGGGGAAGCTTTCTTT
CASRPTGTGEAFF
>TRBV27|TRBD2|few|TRBJ2-3
TGTGCCAGCAGGGTAGCGGGAGGGGGTACAGATACGCAGTATTTT
CASRVAGGGTDTQYF
>TRBV27|-|-|TRBJ1-6
TGTGCCAGCAGTTTAGATCTGACTTCCTCACCCCTCCACTTT
CASSLDLTSSPLHF
>TRBV30|-|-|TRBJ1-4
TGTGCCTGGAGGGGGGGGCTTAATGAAAAACTGTTTTTT
CAWRGGLNEKLFF
>TRBV28|-|-|TRBJ2-1
TGTGCCAGCAGTTCACGCACGAGACTGGTTCGTATGTACAATGAGCAGTTCTTC
CASSSRTRLVRMYNEQFF
>TRBV29-1|-|once|TRBJ1-4
TGCAGCGTTCTCATACAGGCGGAAAAACTGTTTTTT
CSVLIQAEKLFF